The 12 T cell receptor beta chains presented below share a single source sample, sequenced in a study of cytomegalovirus exposure and HLA in healthy donors. A multiplex PCR was run with 60 Vbeta primers and 13 Jbeta primers. Assay used: immunoSEQ multiplex PCR; TCRdb lists only in-frame clones, some missing. Its clone listing holds 100,000 to 150,000 clones. The sequencing sample was made of PBMCs. The origin of the receptors is a woman between 40 and 55 years old in good health and CMV-seropositive.

The chain uses TRBV18 and TRBJ2-1; TRBD2 might be the D (6 bases). In germline, CDR1 is KGHSH, CDR2 LQKENI. This CDR3 is 15 amino acids long. The ends were cut back, 2 bases at V and 6 bases at J, with 14 bases in the middle. CDR3: CASSPVPGSSNEQFF. CDR3 nucleotides: TGTGCCAGCTCACCAGTTCCCGGGAGCAGCAATGAGCAGTTCTTC.

This sequence joins TRBV10-2 and TRBJ1-1; tentative D call: TRBD1 (5 bases). The CDR3 loop spans 14 amino acids. V was trimmed by 2 bases and J by 1 base, leaving 8 bases between them. Germline V CDR1 and CDR2: WSHSY, SAAADI. DNA for the CDR3: TGCGCCAGCAGTGAGATCGGGGGGAACACTGAAGCTTTCTTT. This codes for CASSEIGGNTEAFF.

The V and J genes are TRBV5-4 and TRBJ2-3, with D perhaps matching TRBD2 (5 bases). Trimming left V 2 bases short and J 0 bases short, with 13 bases between. The CDR3 is made up of 16 amino acids. Looked up from germline, CDR1 is SGHNT and CDR2 is YYREEE (reference sequence). The chain's CDR3 is CASSFEGDPSTDTQYF. DNA of the CDR3: TGTGCCAGCAGCTTCGAGGGAGACCCTAGCACAGATACGCAGTATTTT.

The chain links TRBV6-6 to TRBJ1-4; 10 nucleotides align to TRBD1. The junction had 2 bases not matched to a gene; V was cut back by 5 bases and J by 8 bases. The CDR3 is 13 residues long. Germline V gene data show CDR1 as MNHNY and CDR2 as SVGAGI (reference sequence). This CDR3 is CASSDRGLEKLFF. CDR3 nucleotide sequence: TGTGCCAGCAGTGACAGGGGGCTCGAAAAACTGTTTTTT.

The CDR3 nucleotides are TGTGCCAGCTCACGGATAACAGGGGTCAGGGAGACCCAGTACTTC. Amino acids: CASSRITGVRETQYF. The chain has TRBV18 and TRBJ2-5, with 7 bases that match TRBD1. In germline, CDR1 is KGHSH, CDR2 LQKENI. The CDR3 covers 15 residues. The ends lost 4 bases at V and 5 bases at J; junction bases unmatched: 10.

The gene calls are TRBV18 and TRBJ1-2; possibly TRBD1 for D (6 bases). The V gene's germline CDR1 is KGHSH and CDR2 LQKENI. Trimming took off 1 base at V and 6 bases at J, with 18 bases between the two ends. The length of the CDR3 is 16 residues. CDR3 residues: CASSPRRSDSVNGYTF. The CDR3 DNA is TGTGCCAGCTCACCACGACGATCGGACAGTGTCAATGGCTACACCTTC.

This chain joins TRBV2 and TRBJ2-5, with 10 positions matching TRBD2. V was pared by 6 bases and J by 14 bases, with 9 bases of the junction left unmatched. This CDR3 comprises 12 residues. Germline assignment: CDR1 SNHLY and CDR2 FYNNEI. CDR3 in DNA: TGTGCCAGCAGCTTAAGACTAGCGGGCGGCTACTTC. It codes for CASSLRLAGGYF.

J is TRBJ1-2 and V is TRBV18; 9 bases are shared with TRBD1. The CDR3 spans 16 residues. Germline-derived CDR1 and CDR2 are KGHSH and LQKENI. J was trimmed by 4 bases and V by 2 bases; bases with no gene match: 8. CDR3 sequence (DNA): TGTGCCAGCTCACCAACCGGACAGGGGCTGGGCTATGGCTACACCTTC. This codes for CASSPTGQGLGYGYTF. The full variable domain, rest sourced from reference TRBV18 and TRBJ1-2, is NAGVMQNPRHLVRRRGQEARLRCSPMKGHSHVYWYRQLPEEGLKFMVYLQKENIIDESGMPKERFSAEFPKEGPSILRIQQVVRGDSAAYFCASSPTGQGLGYGYTFGSGTRLTVV.

CDR3 nucleotide sequence: TGCAGCGTTGCGAGGACAGGTACGAGTGAGCAGTACTTC. Translation gives CSVARTGTSEQYF. V is TRBV29-1 and J is TRBJ2-7; 7 bases match TRBD1. The CDR3 runs to 13 residues. CDR1 is SQVTM and CDR2 is ANQGSEA in the germline V gene. Trimming at V came to 4 bases and at J to 7 bases, leaving 10 bases not matched to a gene.

The V and J genes are TRBV30 and TRBJ1-4; TRBD1 matches 9 bases. Germline V lookup: CDR1 GTSNPN, CDR2 SVGIG (reference sequence). After removal of 2 bases from V and 4 bases from J, the junction contained 5 bases not matched to a gene. The length of the CDR3 is 15 residues. CDR3 DNA sequence: TGTGCCTGGAGTTCGACAGGGGGTCTTAATGAAAAACTGTTTTTT. Translated, it gives CAWSSTGGLNEKLFF.

The V and J genes are TRBV7-3 and TRBJ2-1; tentatively, D is TRBD2 (6 bases). Germline CDR1 SGHTA, CDR2 FQGTGA. V was clipped by 2 bases and J by 12 bases, with 26 bases between them. This CDR3 is 17 amino acids long. The DNA of the CDR3 is TGTGCCAGCAGCTTAGGTGGCGCCGGCGGGGACCCCAGGCGGCAGTTCTTC. Its translation: CASSLGGAGGDPRRQFF.

This chain joins TRBV28 and TRBJ2-3; D is perhaps TRBD1 (6 bases). The CDR3 is 16 residues long. Per the germline V gene, CDR1 is MDHEN and CDR2 is SYDVKM. The V end was cut by 4 bases, the J end by 4 bases, with 18 bases between. CDR3 nucleotide sequence: TGTGCCAGCAGTTCGGCAGGGGAAGGTGAGGCAGATACGCAGTATTTT. This encodes CASSSAGEGEADTQYF.